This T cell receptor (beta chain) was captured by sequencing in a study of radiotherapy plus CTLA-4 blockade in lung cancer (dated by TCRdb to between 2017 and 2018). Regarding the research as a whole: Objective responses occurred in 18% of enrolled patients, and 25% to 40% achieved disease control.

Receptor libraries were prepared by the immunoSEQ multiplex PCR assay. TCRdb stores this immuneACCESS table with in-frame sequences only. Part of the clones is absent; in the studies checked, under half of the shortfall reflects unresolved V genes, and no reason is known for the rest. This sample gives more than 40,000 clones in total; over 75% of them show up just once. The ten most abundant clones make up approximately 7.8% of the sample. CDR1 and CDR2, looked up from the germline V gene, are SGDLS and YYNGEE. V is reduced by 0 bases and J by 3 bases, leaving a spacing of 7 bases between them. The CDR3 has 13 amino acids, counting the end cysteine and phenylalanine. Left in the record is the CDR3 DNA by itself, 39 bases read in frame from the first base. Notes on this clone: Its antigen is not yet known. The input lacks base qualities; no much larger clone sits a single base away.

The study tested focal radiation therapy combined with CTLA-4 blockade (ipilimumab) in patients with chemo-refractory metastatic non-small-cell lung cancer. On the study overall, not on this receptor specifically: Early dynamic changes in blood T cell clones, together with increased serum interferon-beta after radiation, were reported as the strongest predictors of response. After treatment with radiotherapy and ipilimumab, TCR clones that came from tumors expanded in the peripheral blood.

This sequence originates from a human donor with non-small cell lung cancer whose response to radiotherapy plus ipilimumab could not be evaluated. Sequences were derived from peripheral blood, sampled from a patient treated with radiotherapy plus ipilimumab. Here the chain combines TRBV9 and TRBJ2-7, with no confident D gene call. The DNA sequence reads TGTGCCAGCAGCGTAGGGTCACTCTACGAGCAGTACTTC. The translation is CASSVGSLYEQYF.